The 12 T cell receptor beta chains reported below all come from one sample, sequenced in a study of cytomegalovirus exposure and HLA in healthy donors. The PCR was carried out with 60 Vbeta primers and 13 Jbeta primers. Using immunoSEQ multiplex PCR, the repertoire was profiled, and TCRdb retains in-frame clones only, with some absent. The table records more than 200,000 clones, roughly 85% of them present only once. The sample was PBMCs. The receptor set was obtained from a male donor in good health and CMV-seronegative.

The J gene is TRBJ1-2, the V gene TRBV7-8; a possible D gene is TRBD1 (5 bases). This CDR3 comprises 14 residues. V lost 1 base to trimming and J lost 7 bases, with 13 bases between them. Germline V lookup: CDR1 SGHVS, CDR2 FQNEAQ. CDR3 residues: CASSLGGDLLGYTF. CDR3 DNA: TGTGCCAGCAGCTTAGGGGGGGACCTGCTTGGCTACACCTTC.

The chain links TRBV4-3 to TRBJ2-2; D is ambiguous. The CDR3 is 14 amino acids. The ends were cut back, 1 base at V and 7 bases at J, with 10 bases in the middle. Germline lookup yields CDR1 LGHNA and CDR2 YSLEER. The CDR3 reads CASSQGIGFGELFF. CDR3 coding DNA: TGCGCCAGCAGCCAAGGGATCGGGTTCGGGGAGCTGTTTTTT.

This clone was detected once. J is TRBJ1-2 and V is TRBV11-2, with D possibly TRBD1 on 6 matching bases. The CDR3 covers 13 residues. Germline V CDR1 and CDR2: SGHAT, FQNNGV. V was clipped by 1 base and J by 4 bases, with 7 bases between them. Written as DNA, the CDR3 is TGTGCCAGCAGCTTAGGGACAGCCTATGGCTACACCTTC. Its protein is CASSLGTAYGYTF. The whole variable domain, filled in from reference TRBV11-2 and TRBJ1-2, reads EAGVAQSPRYKIIEKRQSVAFWCNPISGHATLYWYQQILGQGPKLLIQFQNNGVVDDSQLPKDRFSAERLKGVDSTLKIQPAKLEDSAVYLCASSLGTAYGYTFGSGTRLTVV.

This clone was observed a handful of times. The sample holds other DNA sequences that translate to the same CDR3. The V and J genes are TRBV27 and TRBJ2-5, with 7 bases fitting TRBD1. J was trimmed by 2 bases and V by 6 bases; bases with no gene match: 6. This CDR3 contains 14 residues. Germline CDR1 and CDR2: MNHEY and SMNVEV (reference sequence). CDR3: CASSLPGQQETQYF. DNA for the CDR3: TGTGCCAGCAGCCTGCCGGGACAGCAAGAGACCCAGTACTTC.

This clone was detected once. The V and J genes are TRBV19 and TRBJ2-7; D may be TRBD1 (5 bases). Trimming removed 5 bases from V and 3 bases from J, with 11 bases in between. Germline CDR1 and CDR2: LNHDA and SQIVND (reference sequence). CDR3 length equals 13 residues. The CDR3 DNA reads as TGTGCCAGTAGTTCCGGACACCTCTACGAGCAGTACTTC. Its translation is CASSSGHLYEQYF.

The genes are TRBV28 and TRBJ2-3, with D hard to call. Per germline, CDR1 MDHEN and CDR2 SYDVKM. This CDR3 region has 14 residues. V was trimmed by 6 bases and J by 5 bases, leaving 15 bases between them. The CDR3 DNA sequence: TGTGCCAGCAGCCAAACGCCTACGCTAGATACGCAGTATTTT. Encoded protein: CASSQTPTLDTQYF.

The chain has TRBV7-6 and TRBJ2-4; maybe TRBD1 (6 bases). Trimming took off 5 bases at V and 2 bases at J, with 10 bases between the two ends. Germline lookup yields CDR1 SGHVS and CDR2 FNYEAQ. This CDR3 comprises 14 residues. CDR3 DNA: TGTGCCAGCAGCGCTGGGACAACCAAAAACATTCAGTACTTC. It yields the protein CASSAGTTKNIQYF.

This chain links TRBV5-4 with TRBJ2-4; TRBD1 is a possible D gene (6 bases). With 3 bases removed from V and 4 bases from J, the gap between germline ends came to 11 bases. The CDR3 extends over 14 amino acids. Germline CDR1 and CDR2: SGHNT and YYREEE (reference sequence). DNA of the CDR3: TGTGCCAGCAGCTCCAGGGGCTGGAAAAACATTCAGTACTTC. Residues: CASSSRGWKNIQYF.

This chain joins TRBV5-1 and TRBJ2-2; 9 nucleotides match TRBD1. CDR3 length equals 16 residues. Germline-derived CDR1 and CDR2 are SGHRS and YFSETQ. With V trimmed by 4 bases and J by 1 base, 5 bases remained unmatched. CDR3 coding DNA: TGCGCCAGCAGCATCCCGGGACAGGGGAACACCGGGGAGCTGTTTTTT. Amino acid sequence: CASSIPGQGNTGELFF. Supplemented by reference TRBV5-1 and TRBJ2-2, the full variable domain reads KAGVTQTPRYLIKTRGQQVTLSCSPISGHRSVSWYQQTPGQGLQFLFEYFSETQRNKGNFPGRFSGRQFSNSRSEMNVSTLELGDSALYLCASSIPGQGNTGELFFGEGSRLTVL.

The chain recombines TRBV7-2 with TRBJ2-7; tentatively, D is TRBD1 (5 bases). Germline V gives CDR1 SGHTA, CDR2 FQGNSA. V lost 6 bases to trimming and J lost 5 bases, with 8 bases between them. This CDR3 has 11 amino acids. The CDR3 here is CASRVGHEQYF. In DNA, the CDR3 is TGTGCCAGCAGGGTGGGGCACGAGCAGTACTTC.

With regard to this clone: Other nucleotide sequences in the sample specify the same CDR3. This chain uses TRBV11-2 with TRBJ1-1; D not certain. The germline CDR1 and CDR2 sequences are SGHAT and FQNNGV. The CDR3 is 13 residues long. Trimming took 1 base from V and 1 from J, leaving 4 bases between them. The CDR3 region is CASSLGQNTEAFF. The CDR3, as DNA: TGTGCCAGCAGCTTAGGGCAGAACACTGAAGCTTTCTTT.

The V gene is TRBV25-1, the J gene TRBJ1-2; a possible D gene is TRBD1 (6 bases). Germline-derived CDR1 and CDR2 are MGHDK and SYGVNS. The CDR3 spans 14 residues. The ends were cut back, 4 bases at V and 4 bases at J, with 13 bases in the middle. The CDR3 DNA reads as TGTGCCAGCAGTGGAAAGGACAGTCTCTATGGCTACACCTTC. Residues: CASSGKDSLYGYTF.